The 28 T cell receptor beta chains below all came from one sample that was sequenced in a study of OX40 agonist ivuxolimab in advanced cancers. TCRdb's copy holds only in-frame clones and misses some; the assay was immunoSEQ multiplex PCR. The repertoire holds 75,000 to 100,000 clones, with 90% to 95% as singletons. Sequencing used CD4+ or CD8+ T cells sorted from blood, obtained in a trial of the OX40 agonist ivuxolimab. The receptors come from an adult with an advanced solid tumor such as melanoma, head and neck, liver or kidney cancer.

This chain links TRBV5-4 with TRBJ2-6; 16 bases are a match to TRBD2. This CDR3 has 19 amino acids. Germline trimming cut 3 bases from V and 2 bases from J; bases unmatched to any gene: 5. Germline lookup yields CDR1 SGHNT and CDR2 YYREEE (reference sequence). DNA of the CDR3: TGTGCCAGCAGCTCCCCGGGACTAGCGGGAGGGCCTGGGGCCAACGTCCTGACTTTC. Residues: CASSSPGLAGGPGANVLTF.

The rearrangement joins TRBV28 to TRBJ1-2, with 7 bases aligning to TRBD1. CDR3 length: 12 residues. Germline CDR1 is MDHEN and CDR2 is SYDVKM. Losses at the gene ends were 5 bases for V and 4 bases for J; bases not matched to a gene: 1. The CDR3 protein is CASSRTGYGYTF. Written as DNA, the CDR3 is TGTGCCAGCAGTCGGACAGGCTATGGCTACACCTTC.

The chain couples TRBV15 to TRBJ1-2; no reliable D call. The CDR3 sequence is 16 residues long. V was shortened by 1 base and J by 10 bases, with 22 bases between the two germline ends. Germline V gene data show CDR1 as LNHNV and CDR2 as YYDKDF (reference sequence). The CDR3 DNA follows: TGTGCCACCAGCAGAGTGACGATTCTTCAGAGGAGGTCCTACACCTTC. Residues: CATSRVTILQRRSYTF.

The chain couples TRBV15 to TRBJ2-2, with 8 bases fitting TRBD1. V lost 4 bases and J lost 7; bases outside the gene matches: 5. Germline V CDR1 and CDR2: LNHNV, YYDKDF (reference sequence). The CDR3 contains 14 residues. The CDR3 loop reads CATSNQGANGELFF. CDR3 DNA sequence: TGTGCCACCAGCAATCAGGGGGCCAACGGGGAGCTGTTTTTT.

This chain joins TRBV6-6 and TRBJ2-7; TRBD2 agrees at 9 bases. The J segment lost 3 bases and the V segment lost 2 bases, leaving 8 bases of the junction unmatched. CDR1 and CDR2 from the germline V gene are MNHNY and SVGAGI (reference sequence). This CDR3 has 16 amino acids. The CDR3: CASSYPLAGGGYEQYF. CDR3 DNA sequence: TGTGCCAGCAGTTACCCGCTTGCGGGGGGGGGCTACGAGCAGTACTTC.

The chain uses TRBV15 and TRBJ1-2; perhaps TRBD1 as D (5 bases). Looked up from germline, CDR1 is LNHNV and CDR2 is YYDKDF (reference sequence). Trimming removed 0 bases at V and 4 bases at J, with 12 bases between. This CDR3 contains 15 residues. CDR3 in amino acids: CATSREVGGGYGYTF. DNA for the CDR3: TGTGCCACCAGCAGAGAGGTTGGGGGTGGCTATGGCTACACCTTC.

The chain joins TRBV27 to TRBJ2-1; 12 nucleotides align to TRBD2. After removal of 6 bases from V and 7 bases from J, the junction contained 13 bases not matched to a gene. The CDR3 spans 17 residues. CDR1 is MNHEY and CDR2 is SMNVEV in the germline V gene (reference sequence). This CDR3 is CASRLMALAGGENEQFF. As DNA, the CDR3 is TGTGCCAGCAGACTGATGGCTCTAGCGGGAGGGGAAAATGAGCAGTTCTTC.

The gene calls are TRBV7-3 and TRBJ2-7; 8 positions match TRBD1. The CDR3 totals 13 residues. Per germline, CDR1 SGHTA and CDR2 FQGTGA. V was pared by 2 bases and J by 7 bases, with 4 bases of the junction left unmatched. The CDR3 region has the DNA TGTGCCAGCAGCTTATACAGGGGGTATGAGCAGTACTTC. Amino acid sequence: CASSLYRGYEQYF.

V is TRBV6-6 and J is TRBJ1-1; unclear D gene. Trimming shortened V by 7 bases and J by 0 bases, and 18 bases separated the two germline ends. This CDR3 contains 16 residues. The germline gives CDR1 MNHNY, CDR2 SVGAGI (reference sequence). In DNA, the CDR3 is TGTGCCAGCACCTCTGCCAGGAGGACTATGAACACTGAAGCTTTCTTT. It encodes CASTSARRTMNTEAFF.

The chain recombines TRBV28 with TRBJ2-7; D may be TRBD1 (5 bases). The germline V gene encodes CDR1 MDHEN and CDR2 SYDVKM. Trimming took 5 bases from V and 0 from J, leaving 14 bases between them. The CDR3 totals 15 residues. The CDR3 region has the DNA TGTGCCAGCAGTCCCAAAGGGGTCAGCTCCTACGAGCAGTACTTC. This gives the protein CASSPKGVSSYEQYF.

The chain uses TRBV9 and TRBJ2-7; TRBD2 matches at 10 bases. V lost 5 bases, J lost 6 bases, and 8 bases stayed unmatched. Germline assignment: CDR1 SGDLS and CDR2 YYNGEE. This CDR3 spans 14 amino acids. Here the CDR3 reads CASRPGVAGGEQYF. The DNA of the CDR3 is TGTGCCAGCAGACCCGGGGTAGCGGGGGGCGAGCAGTACTTC.

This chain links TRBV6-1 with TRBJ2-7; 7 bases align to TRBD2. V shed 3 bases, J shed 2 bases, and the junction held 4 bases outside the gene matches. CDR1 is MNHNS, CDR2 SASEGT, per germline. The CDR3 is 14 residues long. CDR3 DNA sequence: TGTGCCAGCAGTGAGGGGGGGTTGGCCTACGAGCAGTACTTC. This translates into CASSEGGLAYEQYF.

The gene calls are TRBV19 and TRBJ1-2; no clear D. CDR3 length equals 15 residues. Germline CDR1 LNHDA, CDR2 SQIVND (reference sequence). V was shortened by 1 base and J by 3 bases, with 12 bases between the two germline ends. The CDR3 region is CASSIANGGHYGYTF. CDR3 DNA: TGTGCCAGTAGTATAGCAAACGGAGGGCACTATGGCTACACCTTC.

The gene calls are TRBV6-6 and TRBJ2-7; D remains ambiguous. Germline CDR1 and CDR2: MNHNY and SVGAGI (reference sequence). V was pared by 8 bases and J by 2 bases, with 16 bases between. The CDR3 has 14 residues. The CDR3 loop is CASSKGGAPYEQYF. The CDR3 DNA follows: TGTGCCAGCTCGAAGGGCGGCGCGCCCTACGAGCAGTACTTC.

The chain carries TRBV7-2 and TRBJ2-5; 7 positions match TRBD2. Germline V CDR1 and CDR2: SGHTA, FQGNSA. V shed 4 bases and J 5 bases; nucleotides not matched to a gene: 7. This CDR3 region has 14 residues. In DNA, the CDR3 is TGTGCCAGCAGCTGGGGCGGGAGAGGGGAGACCCAGTACTTC. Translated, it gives CASSWGGRGETQYF.

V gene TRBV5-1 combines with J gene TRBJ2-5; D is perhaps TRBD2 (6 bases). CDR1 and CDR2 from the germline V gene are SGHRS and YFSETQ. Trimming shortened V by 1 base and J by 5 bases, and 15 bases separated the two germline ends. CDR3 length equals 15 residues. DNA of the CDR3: TGCGCCAGCAGCTTGTTCCGCGGGACGGGGGAGACCCAGTACTTC. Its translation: CASSLFRGTGETQYF.

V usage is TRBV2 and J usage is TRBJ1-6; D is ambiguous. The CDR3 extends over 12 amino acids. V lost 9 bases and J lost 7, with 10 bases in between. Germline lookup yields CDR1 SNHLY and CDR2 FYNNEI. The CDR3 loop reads CASRRDNSPLHF. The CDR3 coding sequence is TGTGCCAGTCGCCGTGACAATTCACCCCTCCACTTT.

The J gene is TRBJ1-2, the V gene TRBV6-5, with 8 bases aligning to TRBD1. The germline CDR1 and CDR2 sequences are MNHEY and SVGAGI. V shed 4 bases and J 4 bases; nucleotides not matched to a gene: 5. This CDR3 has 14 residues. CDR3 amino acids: CASSSGTGTYGYTF. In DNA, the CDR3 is TGTGCCAGCAGTTCCGGGACAGGCACCTATGGCTACACCTTC.

Here the CDR3 DNA reads TGTGCCAGCAGCCAAGATCAAGGCACCGGGGAGCTGTTTTTT. Translation gives CASSQDQGTGELFF. The rearrangement links TRBV4-2 to TRBJ2-2; D is unclear. In germline, CDR1 is LGHNA, CDR2 YNFKEQ. The CDR3 is 14 amino acids. Trimming stripped 0 bases from V and 4 bases from J, with 6 bases between.

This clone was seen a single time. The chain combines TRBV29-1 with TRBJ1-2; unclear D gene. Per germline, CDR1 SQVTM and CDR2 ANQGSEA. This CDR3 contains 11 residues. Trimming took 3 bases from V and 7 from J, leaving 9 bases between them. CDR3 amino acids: CSVEQTFGYTF. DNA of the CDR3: TGCAGCGTTGAGCAGACGTTTGGCTACACCTTC.

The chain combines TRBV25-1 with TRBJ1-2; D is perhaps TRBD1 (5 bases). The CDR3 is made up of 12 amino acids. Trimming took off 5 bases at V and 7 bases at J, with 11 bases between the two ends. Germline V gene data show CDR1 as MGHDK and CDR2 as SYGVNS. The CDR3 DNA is TGTGCCAGCAGTAGAGGGGCTAGTGGCTACACCTTC. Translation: CASSRGASGYTF.

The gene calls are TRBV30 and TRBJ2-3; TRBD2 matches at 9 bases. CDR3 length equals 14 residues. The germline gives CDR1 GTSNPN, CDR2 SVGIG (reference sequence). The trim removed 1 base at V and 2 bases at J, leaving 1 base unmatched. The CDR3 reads CAWSEGLATDTQYF. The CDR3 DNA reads TGTGCCTGGAGTGAGGGACTAGCCACAGATACGCAGTATTTT.

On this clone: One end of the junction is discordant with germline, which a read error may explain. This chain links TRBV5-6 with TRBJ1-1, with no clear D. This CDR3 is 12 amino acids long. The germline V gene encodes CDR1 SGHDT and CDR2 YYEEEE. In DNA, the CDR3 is TGTGCCAGCGGCTTCGGGCGCGTCGCAGCTTTCTTT. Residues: CASGFGRVAAFF.

In DNA, the CDR3 is TGTGCCAGCAGCCTAAAACAGGGGGCATACGAGACCCAGTACTTC. This translates into CASSLKQGAYETQYF. This chain connects TRBV11-3 to TRBJ2-5, with 9 bases identical to TRBD1. CDR3 length: 15 amino acids. CDR1 is SGHNT and CDR2 is YENEEA in the germline V gene. V was pared by 5 bases and J by 5 bases, with 9 bases of the junction left unmatched.

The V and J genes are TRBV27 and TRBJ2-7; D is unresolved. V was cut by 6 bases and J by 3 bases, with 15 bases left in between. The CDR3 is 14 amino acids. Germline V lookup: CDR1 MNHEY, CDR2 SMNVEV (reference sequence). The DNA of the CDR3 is TGTGCCAGCAGCAGCCGGGCTCCCCTCTACGAGCAGTACTTC. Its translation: CASSSRAPLYEQYF.

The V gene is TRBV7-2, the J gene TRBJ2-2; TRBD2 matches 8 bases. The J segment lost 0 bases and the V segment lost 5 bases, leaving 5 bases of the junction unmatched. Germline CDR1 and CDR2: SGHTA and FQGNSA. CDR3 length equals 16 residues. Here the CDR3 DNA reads TGTGCCAGCAGCCCGGGACTAGATGCGAACACCGGGGAGCTGTTTTTT. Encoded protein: CASSPGLDANTGELFF.

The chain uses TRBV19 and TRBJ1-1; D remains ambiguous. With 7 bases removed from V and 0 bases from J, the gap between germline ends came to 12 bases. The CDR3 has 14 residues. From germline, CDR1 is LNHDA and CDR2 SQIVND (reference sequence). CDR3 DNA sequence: TGTGCCAGTAAAATGGATTACATGAACACTGAAGCTTTCTTT. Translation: CASKMDYMNTEAFF.

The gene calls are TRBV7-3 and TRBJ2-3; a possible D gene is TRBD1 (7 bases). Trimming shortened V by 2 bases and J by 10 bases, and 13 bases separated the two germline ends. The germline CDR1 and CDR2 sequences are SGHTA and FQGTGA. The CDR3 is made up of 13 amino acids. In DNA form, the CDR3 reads TGTGCCAGCAGCTTAGGCAGGGGGGAGCCGCAGTATTTT. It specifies CASSLGRGEPQYF.